One and the same sample provided the 23 T cell receptor beta chains below, sequenced in a study of T cell responses to AZD1222 COVID-19 vaccine. TCRdb keeps only in-frame clones here, not all; method: immunoSEQ multiplex PCR. The table records about 160,000 clones, around 87% of them present only once. Sequenced here: peripheral blood, sampled on day 0 of AZD1222 vaccination. These TCRs come from an adult in good health.

The chain combines TRBV5-1 with TRBJ2-1; 10 bases agree with TRBD1. The V segment lost 2 bases and the J segment 6 bases; nucleotides outside the gene matches: 5. CDR3 length: 15 amino acids. CDR1 is SGHRS, CDR2 YFSETQ, per germline. CDR3 amino acids: CASSFSGTGVNEQFF. CDR3 DNA sequence: TGCGCCAGCAGCTTCTCCGGGACAGGGGTCAATGAGCAGTTCTTC.

This chain links TRBV30 with TRBJ1-1; tentative D call: TRBD1 (5 bases). The CDR3 has 13 amino acids. With 2 bases removed from V and 2 bases from J, the gap between germline ends came to 9 bases. Germline-derived CDR1 and CDR2 are GTSNPN and SVGIG (reference sequence). The DNA for the CDR3 is TGTGCCTGGAGTCGGTGGGGCAACACTGAAGCTTTCTTT. It codes for CAWSRWGNTEAFF.

J is TRBJ2-5 and V is TRBV7-8; 8 nucleotides align to TRBD1. Losses at the gene ends were 5 bases for V and 5 bases for J; bases not matched to a gene: 7. This CDR3 has 14 residues. Germline V gene sequence: CDR1 SGHVS, CDR2 FQNEAQ. The CDR3 sequence: CASSRDRRTETQYF. The CDR3 region has the DNA TGTGCCAGCAGCCGGGACAGGCGGACGGAGACCCAGTACTTC. Variable domain in full (rest from reference TRBV7-8 and TRBJ2-5): GAGVSQSPRYKVAKRGQDVALRCDPISGHVSLFWYQQALGQGPEFLTYFQNEAQLDKSGLPSDRFFAERPEGSVSTLKIQRTQQEDSAVYLCASSRDRRTETQYFGPGTRLLVL.

For this clone: One end of the junction is discordant with germline, which a read error may explain. This chain links TRBV7-6 with TRBJ2-6; TRBD2 matches at 8 bases. Per germline, CDR1 SGHVS and CDR2 FNYEAQ. The CDR3 is 15 residues long. The CDR3 is CASSPGRAGASVLTF. Written as DNA, the CDR3 is TGTGCCAGCAGCCCCGGGAGGGCTGGGGCCAGCGTCCTGACTTTC.

The chain uses TRBV6-5 and TRBJ2-1, with 8 nucleotides matching TRBD1. V shed 7 bases and J 4 bases; nucleotides not matched to a gene: 9. Germline V gives CDR1 MNHEY, CDR2 SVGAGI. The CDR3 extends over 15 amino acids. The CDR3 here is CASNLRTGPYNEQFF. CDR3 nucleotides: TGTGCCAGCAACCTCAGGACAGGGCCTTACAATGAGCAGTTCTTC.

The sample holds one count of this clone. The same CDR3 also results from other DNA sequences found in this sample. The V call is TRBV18, the J call TRBJ1-6; a possible D gene is TRBD1 (5 bases). Deletions cut 3 bases from V and 7 bases from J, with 7 bases between. Germline lookup yields CDR1 KGHSH and CDR2 LQKENI. The CDR3 is made up of 13 amino acids. The CDR3, as DNA: TGTGCCAGCTCACCCGGGGGGAATTCACCCCTCCACTTT. Translating gives CASSPGGNSPLHF.

The V call is TRBV6-5, the J call TRBJ2-5; D may be TRBD1 (6 bases). Trimming stripped 4 bases from V and 3 bases from J, with 9 bases between. The CDR3 is 13 amino acids. Germline values: CDR1 MNHEY, CDR2 SVGAGI. This chain's CDR3 is CASSFPGEETQYF. The CDR3 DNA reads TGTGCCAGCAGTTTTCCAGGGGAAGAGACCCAGTACTTC.

V usage is TRBV4-3 and J usage is TRBJ2-1, with 11 bases that match TRBD2. The CDR3 is 17 residues long. Germline CDR1 and CDR2: LGHNA and YSLEER. V trimming: 0 bases; J trimming: 5 bases; junction bases outside the gene matches: 6. CDR3 nucleotides: TGCGCCAGCAGCCAAGACAGGACTAGCGGGTACAACAATGAGCAGTTCTTC. Protein sequence: CASSQDRTSGYNNEQFF.

The chain uses TRBV9 and TRBJ2-3, with D perhaps TRBD1 (6 bases). In germline, CDR1 is SGDLS, CDR2 YYNGEE. The length of the CDR3 is 15 residues. The V and J ends lost 4 bases and 0 bases respectively, with 12 bases between them. CDR3 amino acids: CASSLGTRSTDTQYF. CDR3 DNA: TGTGCCAGCAGCCTCGGGACAAGAAGCACAGATACGCAGTATTTT.

The chain's CDR3 is CASSGTTWDRGFLDEKLFF. DNA of the CDR3: TGTGCCAGCAGCGGGACGACATGGGACAGGGGCTTCCTAGATGAAAAACTGTTTTTT. This chain joins TRBV11-2 and TRBJ1-4, with 10 bases fitting TRBD1. The CDR3 length is 19 residues. The V gene end was trimmed by 5 bases and the J gene end by 6 bases; junction bases not matched to a gene: 18. CDR1 is SGHAT and CDR2 is FQNNGV in the germline V gene.

The rearrangement uses TRBV6-4 and TRBJ2-3; 9 bases agree with TRBD1. Germline V gene data show CDR1 as MRHNA and CDR2 as SNTAGT. Trimming removed 6 bases from V and 3 bases from J; junction bases left unmatched: 4. The CDR3 length is 14 residues. The CDR3 nucleotides read TGTGCCAGCAGCCTGACAGGGGGGACAGATACGCAGTATTTT. Translating it yields CASSLTGGTDTQYF.

The chain recombines TRBV6-1 with TRBJ1-1; D is ambiguous. Trimming removed 3 bases at V and 2 bases at J, with 7 bases between. The CDR3 is 13 amino acids. Per the germline V gene, CDR1 is MNHNS and CDR2 is SASEGT. This chain's CDR3 is CASSDYINTEAFF. In nucleotides, the CDR3 is TGTGCCAGCAGTGATTACATAAACACTGAAGCTTTCTTT.

The chain combines TRBV7-9 with TRBJ2-3; tentative D call: TRBD1 (6 bases). V lost 5 bases and J lost 5, with 8 bases in between. The germline V gene has CDR1 SEHNR and CDR2 FQNEAQ (reference sequence). The CDR3 is made up of 12 amino acids. Here the CDR3 DNA reads TGTGCCAGCAGCCAACAGGGAGATACGCAGTATTTT. Protein product: CASSQQGDTQYF.

The V gene is TRBV25-1, the J gene TRBJ2-1; D is unclear. The germline gives CDR1 MGHDK, CDR2 SYGVNS. This CDR3 has 14 residues. V lost 3 bases to trimming and J lost 5 bases, with 11 bases between them. The CDR3 protein is CASSDVSPDNEQFF. Here the CDR3 DNA reads TGTGCCAGCAGTGATGTTTCCCCCGACAATGAGCAGTTCTTC.

This clone was seen only once. The CDR3 DNA reads TGTGCCAGCAGCCCACCTCTTAGGACAGGGGAGAACGAAAAACTGTTTTTT. It specifies CASSPPLRTGENEKLFF. The chain is built from TRBV7-9 and TRBJ1-4, with 9 bases aligning to TRBD1. The CDR3 sequence is 17 residues long. Germline V gene sequence: CDR1 SEHNR, CDR2 FQNEAQ (reference sequence). Unmatched junction bases numbered 15, after V lost 5 bases and J lost 8 bases.

V gene TRBV10-3 combines with J gene TRBJ1-4; D remains ambiguous. Per the germline V gene, CDR1 is ENHRY and CDR2 is SYGVKD. This CDR3 has 14 residues. With 10 bases removed from V and 0 bases from J, the gap between germline ends came to 12 bases. The CDR3 nucleotides read TGTGCCACTACAACGGAGGCAACTAATGAAAAACTGTTTTTT. Protein: CATTTEATNEKLFF.

The V call is TRBV6-5, the J call TRBJ2-7, with TRBD1 matching over 9 bases. Germline trimming cut 5 bases from V and 0 bases from J; bases unmatched to any gene: 5. The CDR3 runs 15 residues. Germline CDR1 reads MNHEY; CDR2 reads SVGAGI. The CDR3 is CASSPGQGSSYEQYV. The CDR3 DNA is TGTGCCAGCAGTCCCGGACAGGGGAGCTCCTACGAGCAGTACGTC.

CDR3 nucleotide sequence: TGCGCCAGCAGCCAAGCGTCAGGGGCGGGTGGCTACACCTTC. Translated: CASSQASGAGGYTF. This sequence joins TRBV4-3 and TRBJ1-2, with D tentatively TRBD1 (6 bases). V lost 1 base and J lost 7, with 13 bases in between. Germline values: CDR1 LGHNA, CDR2 YSLEER. The CDR3 has 14 amino acids.

With regard to this clone: Other DNA sequences in the sample encode the same CDR3. The rearrangement links TRBV7-9 to TRBJ1-2; D remains ambiguous. The CDR3 runs 13 residues. Between the trimmed V and J ends, which lost 0 bases and 5 bases, there was a span of 7 bases. In germline, CDR1 is SEHNR, CDR2 FQNEAQ (reference sequence). The DNA of the CDR3 is TGTGCCAGCAGCTTAGCGGGATCATATGGCTACACCTTC. Encoded protein: CASSLAGSYGYTF.

V and J are TRBV5-1 and TRBJ2-7; D is undetermined. The CDR3 contains 14 residues. V lost 0 bases and J 0 bases, leaving 7 bases between the germline ends. Germline loops: CDR1 SGHRS, CDR2 YFSETQ. This CDR3 is CASSLGGRSYEQYV. CDR3 bases: TGCGCCAGCAGCTTGGGAGGCCGCTCCTACGAGCAGTACGTC.

This chain joins TRBV5-1 and TRBJ2-7; 10 nucleotides line up with TRBD2. J lost 2 bases, V lost 0 bases, and 5 bases had no gene match. Per the germline V gene, CDR1 is SGHRS and CDR2 is YFSETQ. This CDR3 is 16 amino acids long. The CDR3 loop is CASSLASLAGAYEQYF. The CDR3 DNA follows: TGCGCCAGCAGCTTGGCGTCCCTAGCGGGGGCCTACGAGCAGTACTTC.

The chain links TRBV6-4 to TRBJ2-3, with 11 bases fitting TRBD2. Germline CDR1 and CDR2: MRHNA and SNTAGT. The ends lost 2 bases at V and 6 bases at J; junction bases unmatched: 7. The CDR3 spans 16 residues. CDR3 in DNA: TGTGCCAGCAGTGACGGGTCTAGCGGGGGGTCTGATACGCAGTATTTT. Translated: CASSDGSSGGSDTQYF.

This sequence joins TRBV5-8 and TRBJ2-3; D is undetermined. The ends were cut back, 1 base at V and 0 bases at J, with 12 bases in the middle. CDR1 is SGHTS, CDR2 YDEGEE, per germline. This CDR3 is built from 16 residues. This chain's CDR3 is CASSLRRFDSTDTQYF. The CDR3 nucleotides are TGTGCCAGCAGCTTGAGGCGGTTCGATAGCACAGATACGCAGTATTTT.